These 18 T cell receptor beta chains share one sample of origin, sequenced in a study of CD8+CD57+ T cells in acquired aplastic anemia. The TCR beta profiling, which covered VDJ combination and CDR3 sequence, was carried out using genomic DNA as the template. A single record per CDR3 protein comes from TCRdb applying MiXCR to the reads. Among around 150,000 distinct CDR3 sequences listed, approximately 40% were seen once. Sequencing used sorted CD4+, CD8+, or CD8+CD57+ T cells (not recorded which) from PBMCs. The receptors derive from a human donor in good health.

Note on this clonotype: A much larger clone lies a single base off, so this may be a read error. Since no conserved phenylalanine or tryptophan closes the CDR3, a read error is the likely cause. The chain combines TRBV5-1 with TRBJ2-5, with a tentative D call TRBD1 (5 bases). CDR3 length: 13 amino acids. The ends were cut back, 7 bases at V and 5 bases at J, with 15 bases in the middle. Germline CDR1 is SGHRS and CDR2 is YFSETQ. CDR3 loop: CASCSQGRETQYL. The DNA for the CDR3 is TGCGCCAGCTGTTCCCAGGGAAGGGAGACCCAGTACCTC.

Worth noting for this clonotype: This may be a read error: a much more frequent sequence differs by one nucleotide. This rearrangement joins TRBV6-1 to TRBJ2-7, with D unclear. The germline V gene encodes CDR1 MNHNS and CDR2 SASEGT. The CDR3 consists of 11 residues. CDR3 bases: TGTGCCAGCAGTGTCGTAGACGAGCAGTGCTTC. This gives the protein CASSVVDEQCF.

V usage is TRBV12-3 or TRBV12-4 and J usage is TRBJ1-2; 7 bases align to TRBD1. The CDR3 consists of 12 residues. Germline trimming cut 6 bases from V and 4 bases from J; bases unmatched to any gene: 2. The CDR3 spells CASSGQVYGYTF. CDR3 bases: TGTGCCAGCAGCGGACAGGTCTATGGCTACACCTTC.

The V call is TRBV2, the J call TRBJ2-7; D gene uncertain. V lost 0 bases and J 4 bases, leaving 7 bases between the germline ends. The CDR3 is 13 residues long. The germline gives CDR1 SNHLY, CDR2 FYNNEI. DNA for the CDR3: TGTGCCAGCAGTGAAGCGTGGGCTTACGAGCAGTACTTC. This gives the protein CASSEAWAYEQYF. The entire variable domain, with the rest obtained from reference TRBV2 and TRBJ2-7, is as follows: EPEVTQTPSHQVTQMGQEVILRCVPISNHLYFYWYRQILGQKVEFLVSFYNNEISEKSEIFDDQFSVERPDGSNFTLKIRSTKLEDSAMYFCASSEAWAYEQYFGPGTRLTVT.

This clonotype was seen at least ten times. The chain joins TRBV20-1 to TRBJ2-1, with TRBD2 matching 10 bases. Germline V gives CDR1 DFQATT, CDR2 SNEGSKA (reference sequence). J was trimmed by 5 bases and V by 0 bases; bases with no gene match: 16. The CDR3 loop spans 19 amino acids. Written as DNA, the CDR3 is TGCAGTGCTAGAGATTGGGCCCAATTAGCGGGAGGTTTTGACAATGAGCAGTTCTTC. The encoded protein is CSARDWAQLAGGFDNEQFF.

This clonotype showed up many times. The V and J genes are TRBV4-2 and TRBJ2-7; either TRBD1 or TRBD2 may supply D (5 bases each). CDR1 LGHNA and CDR2 YNFKEQ come from the germline V gene. Between the trimmed V and J ends, which lost 0 bases and 3 bases, there was a span of 12 bases. CDR3 length equals 15 residues. CDR3 sequence reads: CASSQDLGPFYEQYF. The CDR3 DNA sequence: TGTGCCAGCAGCCAAGATCTGGGACCCTTCTACGAGCAGTACTTC.

As concerns this clonotype: This may arise from a read error, as a much more abundant clone is one base away. V usage is TRBV4-2 and J usage is TRBJ2-1; the D gene is possibly TRBD2 (6 bases). CDR1 is LGHNA, CDR2 YNFKEQ, per germline. The CDR3 is 16 residues long. CDR3 in DNA: TGTGCCGGCAGCCAAGGCGGGCTTACTAGCAGCAATGAGCAGTTCTTC. Translating it yields CAGSQGGLTSSNEQFF.

The chain couples TRBV7-8 to TRBJ1-1; tentative D call: TRBD1 (5 bases). Germline CDR1 SGHVS, CDR2 FQNEAQ. Trimming pared 5 bases from V and 2 bases from J, leaving 12 bases between. The CDR3 is 14 residues long. The chain's CDR3 is CASSAREVNTEAFF. CDR3 nucleotide sequence: TGTGCCAGCAGCGCCAGGGAGGTTAACACTGAAGCTTTCTTT.

This clonotype was seen a single time. Just one base apart from a much larger clone, this may be a read error. The chain is built from TRBV30 and TRBJ1-3; D remains unclear. CDR1 GTSNPN and CDR2 SVGIG come from the germline V gene (reference sequence). The CDR3 has 13 residues. The DNA of the CDR3 is TGTGCCTGGAGTGAAGGGTCTGGAAGCACCATATATTTT. This codes for CAWSEGSGSTIYF. Full variable domain (outside the CDR3, taken from reference TRBV30 and TRBJ1-3): SQTIHQWPATLVQPVGSPLSLECTVEGTSNPNLYWYRQAAGRGLQLLFYSVGIGQISSEVPQNLSASRPQDRQFILSSKKLLLSDSGFYLCAWSEGSGSTIYFGEGSWLTVV.

The chain carries TRBV2 and TRBJ2-6, with 13 bases matching TRBD2. Germline V gene sequence: CDR1 SNHLY, CDR2 FYNNEI. The junction had 13 bases not matched to a gene; V was cut back by 5 bases and J by 3 bases. The CDR3 loop spans 20 amino acids. CDR3 loop: CASSKIMGLAGLGGANVLTF. CDR3 sequence (DNA): TGTGCCAGCAGTAAAATAATGGGACTAGCGGGACTTGGTGGGGCCAACGTCCTGACTTTC.

This clonotype was seen at least ten times. The V gene is TRBV2, the J gene TRBJ1-5; no definite D call. CDR1 and CDR2 (germline): SNHLY, FYNNEI. The CDR3 is 13 amino acids. The V gene lost 7 bases and the J gene lost 2 bases, with 9 bases spanning the gap. CDR3 in amino acids: CASTGSRNQPQHF. CDR3 nucleotides: TGTGCCAGCACCGGGAGTCGCAATCAGCCCCAGCATTTT.

Comments on this clonotype: A much bigger clone sits one base away, suggesting this may be a read error. The CDR3 DNA reads TGCGCCAGCAGCCGAATAGGCCGGGACAGGGGAGGTCAGCCCCAGCATTTT. Residues: CASSRIGRDRGGQPQHF. The J gene is TRBJ1-5, the V gene TRBV4-1, with 10 bases aligning to TRBD1. Losses at the gene ends were 4 bases for V and 6 bases for J; bases not matched to a gene: 12. CDR1 and CDR2 (germline): MGHRA, YSYEKL. The CDR3 loop spans 17 amino acids.

This clonotype showed up many times. The J gene is TRBJ2-7, the V gene TRBV6-1; the match to TRBD1 covers 9 bases. CDR1 and CDR2 (germline): MNHNS, SASEGT. The CDR3 consists of 15 residues. The ends lost 8 bases at V and 3 bases at J; junction bases unmatched: 11. CDR3 DNA sequence: TGTGCCAGCCGAACAGGGGGCTCCGATTTCTACGAGCAGTACTTC. This encodes CASRTGGSDFYEQYF.

This clonotype has ten or more counts. The V and J genes are TRBV4-1 and TRBJ2-7; D may be TRBD1 (5 bases). CDR1 MGHRA and CDR2 YSYEKL come from the germline V gene. Trimming cost V 2 bases and J 9 bases, with 14 bases left between them. The CDR3 contains 13 residues. CDR3 loop: CASSQTQGFGQYF. CDR3 DNA sequence: TGCGCCAGCAGCCAAACCCAGGGTTTTGGGCAGTACTTC.

The sample holds many counts of this clonotype. The chain combines TRBV7-9 with TRBJ2-7; no firm D call. CDR3 size: 14 residues. The germline V and J ends were trimmed by 5 bases and 1 base, with 12 bases remaining between them. Germline CDR1 is SEHNR and CDR2 is FQNEAQ (reference sequence). CDR3 sequence: CASSALSASYEQYF. The CDR3 DNA reads as TGTGCCAGCAGCGCATTGTCGGCATCCTACGAGCAGTACTTC.

The chain recombines TRBV11-1 with TRBJ2-7; 14 nucleotides line up with TRBD2. Germline CDR1 SGHAT, CDR2 FQDESV (reference sequence). After removal of 5 bases from V and 5 bases from J, the junction contained 8 bases not matched to a gene. CDR3 length: 16 amino acids. The CDR3 DNA reads TGTGCCAGCAGCCCGGGGACTAGCGGGAGATCCAACGAGCAGTACTTC. It codes for CASSPGTSGRSNEQYF.

The chain joins TRBV20-1 to TRBJ2-7; a possible D gene is TRBD2 (5 bases). The CDR3 has 11 amino acids. Trimming took 3 bases from V and 7 from J, leaving 10 bases between them. Germline V CDR1 and CDR2: DFQATT, SNEGSKA (reference sequence). CDR3 protein: CSARAREEQYF. The CDR3 DNA reads as TGCAGTGCTAGGGCTAGGGAGGAGCAGTACTTC.

The chain uses TRBV11-1 and TRBJ2-1, with unresolved D. In germline, CDR1 is SGHAT, CDR2 FQDESV (reference sequence). V gave up 4 bases and J gave up 9 bases, with 16 bases separating them. The CDR3 covers 14 residues. The CDR3 DNA follows: TGTGCCAGCAGCTCCTCCCGGGCAAACAGTGAGCAGTTCTTC. It specifies CASSSSRANSEQFF.